This entry is about one TCR beta chain. This entry is derived from a study of OX40 agonist ivuxolimab in advanced cancers. Study as a whole: Age averaged around 58 years (range roughly 23 to 79), and roughly 82% were male.

Data came from immunoSEQ multiplex PCR; TCRdb stores just in-frame clones and leaves some out. Of tens of thousands of clones listed, 80% to 90% are singletons. The CDR3 is 16 residues long. Germline CDR1 is SGDLS and CDR2 is YYNGEE. V was pared by 3 bases and J by 5 bases, with 8 bases of the junction left unmatched. The specimen was CD4+ or CD8+ T cells sorted from blood, collected in a trial of the OX40 agonist ivuxolimab. The sequence was collected from an adult with an advanced solid tumor such as melanoma, head and neck, liver or kidney cancer. J is TRBJ2-2 and V is TRBV9; TRBD2 matches at 9 bases. The DNA of the CDR3 is TGTGCCAGCAGCGCCGTGATCACTAGCGGGACCGGGGAGCTGTTTTTT. Its protein is CASSAVITSGTGELFF.